A selection of T cell receptor beta chains follows, all from one sample in a study of control samples from healthy donors and cancer patients. Some clones are missing from TCRdb's copy, which holds only in-frame ones; the method was immunoSEQ multiplex PCR. This sample carries about 160,000 clones, about 94% of them seen once, and the ten largest clones take 0.68%. The specimen was blood. The origin of the receptors is a woman aged 25 to 39 in good health. CDR3s include the opening cysteine and the closing phenylalanine or tryptophan. Rows may omit the clone size; those that give it use once, few, many or a size class.

CDR3: CASSLGGGSETQYF
size: once
V: TRBV5-6
J: TRBJ2-5
length: 14

CDR3: CSVGQGSSGANVLTF
size: NA
V: TRBV29-1
J: TRBJ2-6
length: 15

CDR3: CASSLNIPTISSYEQYF
size: NA
V: TRBV5-8
J: TRBJ2-7
length: 17

CDR3: CASSTYNEQFF
size: NA
V: TRBV19
J: TRBJ2-1
length: 11

CDR3: CATSRDSGRVHNEQFF
size: NA
V: TRBV15
J: TRBJ2-1
length: 16

CDR3: CASSYPVPDQPQHF
size: NA
V: TRBV6-6
J: TRBJ1-5
length: 14

CDR3: CASSSGQFNEKLFF
size: NA
V: TRBV5-6
J: TRBJ1-4
length: 14

CDR3: CASSRGYDYNEQFF
size: once
V: TRBV27
J: TRBJ2-1
length: 14

CDR3: CASSPLAATRDTQYF
size: few
V: TRBV2
J: TRBJ2-3
length: 15

CDR3: CASSRDMSNQPQHF
size: NA
V: TRBV6-5
J: TRBJ1-5
length: 14

CDR3: CANGQGGNTDTQYF
size: NA
V: TRBV6-5
J: TRBJ2-3
length: 14

CDR3: CAISDQGKAFF
size: NA
V: TRBV10-3
J: TRBJ1-1
length: 11

CDR3: CASSLEGGETTDTQYF
size: NA
V: TRBV7-6
J: TRBJ2-3
length: 16

CDR3: CSVAFSRDYRTGELFF
size: NA
V: TRBV29-1
J: TRBJ2-2
length: 16

CDR3: CASSLRTGWGNEQFF
size: NA
V: TRBV7-2
J: TRBJ2-1
length: 15

CDR3: CASSFGPADTQYF
size: NA
V: TRBV11-3
J: TRBJ2-3
length: 13

CDR3: CASSVTRSSYEQYF
size: NA
V: TRBV9
J: TRBJ2-7
length: 14

CDR3: CASSGARNYNEQFF
size: NA
V: TRBV27
J: TRBJ2-1
length: 14

CDR3: CASSKRGSNEKLFF
size: NA
V: TRBV21-1
J: TRBJ1-4
length: 14

CDR3: CASSQGLPGKGPQHF
size: NA
V: TRBV4-1
J: TRBJ1-5
length: 15

CDR3: CASSLEGSSYNEQFF
size: NA
V: TRBV5-4
J: TRBJ2-1
length: 15

CDR3: CASSLTESTDTQYF
size: once
V: TRBV6-9
J: TRBJ2-3
length: 14

CDR3: CTSSLFRGVNSPLHF
size: few
V: TRBV1
J: TRBJ1-6
length: 15

CDR3: CSVELSTYEQYF
size: NA
V: TRBV29-1
J: TRBJ2-7
length: 12

CDR3: CASSSPRGATNEKLFF
size: NA
V: TRBV28
J: TRBJ1-4
length: 16

CDR3: CASSDSSGSSTDTQYF
size: NA
V: TRBV6-4
J: TRBJ2-3
length: 16

CDR3: CASREGGSQPQHF
size: NA
V: TRBV2
J: TRBJ1-5
length: 13

CDR3: CASSLLAGGLSYNEQFF
size: NA
V: TRBV11-2
J: TRBJ2-1
length: 17

CDR3: CASSPGTSGSSTDTQYF
size: NA
V: TRBV11-2
J: TRBJ2-3
length: 17

CDR3: CASSDTGLTNNEQFF
size: NA
V: TRBV11-3
J: TRBJ2-1
length: 15

CDR3: CASSLGARSTQYF
size: once
V: TRBV7-9
J: TRBJ2-3
length: 13

CDR3: CASMVPGTDTQYF
size: NA
V: TRBV6-5
J: TRBJ2-3
length: 13

CDR3: CASSETADSTGELFF
size: NA
V: TRBV2
J: TRBJ2-2
length: 15

CDR3: CASSTGLAGVNEQFF
size: NA
V: TRBV19
J: TRBJ2-1
length: 15

CDR3: CASSEASTTNEKLFF
size: NA
V: TRBV2
J: TRBJ1-4
length: 15

CDR3: CASSPGQGTGQPQHF
size: NA
V: TRBV7-9
J: TRBJ1-5
length: 15

CDR3: CASSLGGSILHF
size: NA
V: TRBV27
J: TRBJ1-6
length: 12

CDR3: CASSLVLSPLAELSYEQYF
size: NA
V: TRBV28
J: TRBJ2-7
length: 19

CDR3: CASSLDVLWFSSTDTQYF
size: NA
V: TRBV5-4
J: TRBJ2-3
length: 18

CDR3: CASSRTTGPQAFF
size: NA
V: TRBV12-3/TRBV12-4
J: TRBJ1-1
length: 13

CDR3: CAWRGNRRPSYEQYF
size: NA
V: TRBV30
J: TRBJ2-7
length: 15

CDR3: CASSEGTENEQFF
size: NA
V: TRBV6-4
J: TRBJ2-1
length: 13

CDR3: CASSALAKNIQYF
size: NA
V: TRBV27
J: TRBJ2-4
length: 13

CDR3: CASTEETQYF
size: once
V: TRBV25-1
J: TRBJ2-5
length: 10

CDR3: CASSPRVGTGGSGYEQYF
size: NA
V: TRBV4-3
J: TRBJ2-7
length: 18

CDR3: CASSYHTSTLAVYEQYF
size: once
V: TRBV6-2/TRBV6-3
J: TRBJ2-7
length: 17

CDR3: CASSEGMSNQPQHF
size: NA
V: TRBV6-1
J: TRBJ1-5
length: 14

CDR3: CASSEYGTGLHEQYF
size: NA
V: TRBV2
J: TRBJ2-7
length: 15

CDR3: CASSLHGRAPYNEQFF
size: NA
V: TRBV28
J: TRBJ2-1
length: 16

CDR3: CASKGTGSLQPQHF
size: NA
V: TRBV27
J: TRBJ1-5
length: 14

CDR3: CAWKGGGGFFNYGYTF
size: NA
V: TRBV30
J: TRBJ1-2
length: 16

CDR3: CASSIVRLAAYNEQFF
size: NA
V: TRBV19
J: TRBJ2-1
length: 16

CDR3: CAIRTGTGSYNEQFF
size: NA
V: TRBV10-3
J: TRBJ2-1
length: 15

CDR3: CASTFNTEAFF
size: NA
V: TRBV12-3/TRBV12-4
J: TRBJ1-1
length: 11

CDR3: CATSRVRAGVNTIYF
size: NA
V: TRBV15
J: TRBJ1-3
length: 15